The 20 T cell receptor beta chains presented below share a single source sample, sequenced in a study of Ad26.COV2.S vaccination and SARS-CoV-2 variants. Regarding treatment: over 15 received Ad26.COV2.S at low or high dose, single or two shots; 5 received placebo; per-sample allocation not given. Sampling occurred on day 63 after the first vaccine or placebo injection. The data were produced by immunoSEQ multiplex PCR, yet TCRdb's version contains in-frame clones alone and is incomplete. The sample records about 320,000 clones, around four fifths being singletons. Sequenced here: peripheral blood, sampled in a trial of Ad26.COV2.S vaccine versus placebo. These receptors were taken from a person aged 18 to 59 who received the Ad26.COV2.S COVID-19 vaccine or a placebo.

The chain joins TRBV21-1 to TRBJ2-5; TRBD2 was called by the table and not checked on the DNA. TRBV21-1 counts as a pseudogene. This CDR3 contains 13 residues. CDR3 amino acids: CASSTRGGETQYF. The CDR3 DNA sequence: TGTGCCAGCAGCACGAGGGGAGGGGAGACCCAGTACTTC.

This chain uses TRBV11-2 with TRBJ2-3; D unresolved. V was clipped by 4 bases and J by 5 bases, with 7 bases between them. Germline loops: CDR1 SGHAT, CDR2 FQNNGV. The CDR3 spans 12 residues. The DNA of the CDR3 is TGTGCCAGCAGCTCCGCCGGAGATACGCAGTATTTT. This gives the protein CASSSAGDTQYF.

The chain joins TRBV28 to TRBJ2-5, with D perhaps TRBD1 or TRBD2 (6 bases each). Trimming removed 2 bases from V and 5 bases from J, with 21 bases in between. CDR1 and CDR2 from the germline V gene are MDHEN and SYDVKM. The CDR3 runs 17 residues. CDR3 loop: CASSLPGQGGLRETQYF. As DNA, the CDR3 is TGTGCCAGCAGTTTACCGGGACAAGGAGGGCTCAGGGAGACCCAGTACTTC.

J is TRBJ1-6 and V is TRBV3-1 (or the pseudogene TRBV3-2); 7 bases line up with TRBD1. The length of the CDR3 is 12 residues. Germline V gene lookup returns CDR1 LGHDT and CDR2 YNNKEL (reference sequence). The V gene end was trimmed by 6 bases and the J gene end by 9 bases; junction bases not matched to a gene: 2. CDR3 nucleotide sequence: TGTGCCAGCAGACGACAGGGTTCACCCCTCCACTTT. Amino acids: CASRRQGSPLHF.

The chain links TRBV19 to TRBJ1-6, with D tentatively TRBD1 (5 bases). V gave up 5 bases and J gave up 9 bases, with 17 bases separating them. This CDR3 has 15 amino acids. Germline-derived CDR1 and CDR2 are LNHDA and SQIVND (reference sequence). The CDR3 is CASSQGRQFGSPLHF. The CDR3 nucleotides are TGTGCCAGTAGTCAAGGAAGACAGTTCGGTTCACCCCTCCACTTT.

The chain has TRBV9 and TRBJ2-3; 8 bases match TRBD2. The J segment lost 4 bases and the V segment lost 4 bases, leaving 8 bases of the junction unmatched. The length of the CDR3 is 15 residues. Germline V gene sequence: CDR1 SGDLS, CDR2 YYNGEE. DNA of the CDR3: TGTGCCAGCAGCAGGACTAGCCCACCCGCAGATACGCAGTATTTT. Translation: CASSRTSPPADTQYF. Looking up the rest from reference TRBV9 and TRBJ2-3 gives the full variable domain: DSGVTQTPKHLITATGQRVTLRCSPRSGDLSVYWYQQSLDQGLQFLIQYYNGEERAKGNILERFSAQQFPDLHSELNLSSLELGDSALYFCASSRTSPPADTQYFGPGTRLTVL.

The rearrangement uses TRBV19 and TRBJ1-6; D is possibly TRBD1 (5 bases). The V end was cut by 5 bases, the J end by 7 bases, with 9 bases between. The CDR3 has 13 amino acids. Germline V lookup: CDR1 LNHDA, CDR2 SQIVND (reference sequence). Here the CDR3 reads CASSEGWNSPLHF. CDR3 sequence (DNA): TGTGCCAGTAGTGAGGGGTGGAATTCACCCCTCCACTTT.

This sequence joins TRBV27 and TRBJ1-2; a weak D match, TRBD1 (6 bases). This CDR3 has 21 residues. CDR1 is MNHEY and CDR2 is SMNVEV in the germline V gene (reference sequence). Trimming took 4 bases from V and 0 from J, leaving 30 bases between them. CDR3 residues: CASSSILVFGEGDRSNYGYTF. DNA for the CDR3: TGTGCCAGCAGTTCAATCCTCGTCTTCGGTGAGGGGGATCGGTCTAACTATGGCTACACCTTC.

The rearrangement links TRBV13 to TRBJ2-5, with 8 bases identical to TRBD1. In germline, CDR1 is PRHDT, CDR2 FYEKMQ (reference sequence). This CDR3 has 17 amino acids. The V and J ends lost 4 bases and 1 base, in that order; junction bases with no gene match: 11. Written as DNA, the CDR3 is TGTGCCAGCAGCTCCGCTTCTATCGGGACAGGCCAAGAGACCCAGTACTTC. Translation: CASSSASIGTGQETQYF.

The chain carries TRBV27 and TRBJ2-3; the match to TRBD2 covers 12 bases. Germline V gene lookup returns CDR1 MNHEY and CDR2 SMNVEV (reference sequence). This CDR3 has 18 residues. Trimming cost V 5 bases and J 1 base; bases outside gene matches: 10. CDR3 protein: CASSPPSSGGVGTDTQYF. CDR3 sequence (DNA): TGTGCCAGCAGTCCACCCTCTAGCGGGGGGGTGGGCACAGATACGCAGTATTTT.

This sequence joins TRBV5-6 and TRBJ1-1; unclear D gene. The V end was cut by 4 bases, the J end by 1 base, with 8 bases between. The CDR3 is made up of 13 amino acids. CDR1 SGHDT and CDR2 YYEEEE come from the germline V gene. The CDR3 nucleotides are TGTGCCAGCAGCCCTACACAGAACACTGAAGCTTTCTTT. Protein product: CASSPTQNTEAFF.

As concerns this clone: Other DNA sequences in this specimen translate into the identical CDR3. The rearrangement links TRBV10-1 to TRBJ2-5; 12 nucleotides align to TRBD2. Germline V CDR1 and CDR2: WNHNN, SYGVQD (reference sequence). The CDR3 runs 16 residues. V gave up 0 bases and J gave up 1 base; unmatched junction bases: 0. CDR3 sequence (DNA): TGCGCCAGCAGTGAGTCGACTAGCGGGGGCCAAGAGACCCAGTACTTC. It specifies CASSESTSGGQETQYF.

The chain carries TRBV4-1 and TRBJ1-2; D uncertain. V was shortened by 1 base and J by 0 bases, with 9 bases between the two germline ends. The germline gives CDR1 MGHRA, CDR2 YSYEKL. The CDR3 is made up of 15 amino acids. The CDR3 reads CASSQGYGANYGYTF. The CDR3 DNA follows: TGCGCCAGCAGCCAAGGGTACGGCGCTAACTATGGCTACACCTTC.

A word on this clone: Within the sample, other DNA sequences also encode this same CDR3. CDR3 coding DNA: TGTGCCAGCAGCTTGAAAGGGCCTGGAAACACCATATATTTT. Amino acids: CASSLKGPGNTIYF. V is TRBV7-9 and J is TRBJ1-3; D is ambiguous. The CDR3 runs to 14 residues. Germline loops: CDR1 SEHNR, CDR2 FQNEAQ (reference sequence). Trimming removed 3 bases at V and 2 bases at J, with 8 bases between.

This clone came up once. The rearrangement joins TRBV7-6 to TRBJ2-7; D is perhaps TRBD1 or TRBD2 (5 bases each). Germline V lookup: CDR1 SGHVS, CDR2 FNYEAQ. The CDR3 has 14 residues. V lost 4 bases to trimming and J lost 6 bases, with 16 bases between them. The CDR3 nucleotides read TGTGCCAGCAGCTCGGGACGGACCGCAGGCGAGCAGTACTTC. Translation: CASSSGRTAGEQYF.

The CDR3 nucleotides are TGTGCCAGCAGCGCCGCTCTAGCGGCCAAAAACATTCAGTACTTC. Protein sequence: CASSAALAAKNIQYF. The V call is TRBV3-1 (or the pseudogene TRBV3-2), the J call TRBJ2-4; weak D call: TRBD2 (6 bases). The CDR3 is 15 residues long. Trimming left V 5 bases short and J 1 base short, with 12 bases between. The germline V gene encodes CDR1 LGHDT and CDR2 YNNKEL (reference sequence).

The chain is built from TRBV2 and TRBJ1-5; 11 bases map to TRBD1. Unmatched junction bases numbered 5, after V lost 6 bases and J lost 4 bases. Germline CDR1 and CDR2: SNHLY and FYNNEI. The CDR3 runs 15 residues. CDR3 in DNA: TGTGCCAGCAGCTATGGGACAGGGGGGAATCAGCCCCAGCATTTT. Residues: CASSYGTGGNQPQHF.

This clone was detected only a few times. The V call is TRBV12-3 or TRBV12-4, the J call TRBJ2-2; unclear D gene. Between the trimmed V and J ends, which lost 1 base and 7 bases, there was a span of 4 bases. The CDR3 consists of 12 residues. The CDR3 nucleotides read TGTGCCAGCAGTTTAGGGTACGGGGAGCTGTTTTTT. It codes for CASSLGYGELFF.

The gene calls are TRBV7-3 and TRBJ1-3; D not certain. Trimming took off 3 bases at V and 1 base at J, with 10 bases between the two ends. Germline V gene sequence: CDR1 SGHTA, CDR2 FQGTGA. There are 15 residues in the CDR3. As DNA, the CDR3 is TGTGCCAGCAGCTTGTCGCCAGGATCTGGAAACACCATATATTTT. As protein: CASSLSPGSGNTIYF.

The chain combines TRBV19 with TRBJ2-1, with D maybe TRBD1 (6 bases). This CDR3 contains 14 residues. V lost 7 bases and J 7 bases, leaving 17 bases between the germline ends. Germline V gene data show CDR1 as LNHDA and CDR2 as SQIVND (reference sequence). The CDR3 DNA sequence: TGTGCCAGTACTCTGACAGGAGGTAGAAATGAGCAGTTCTTC. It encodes CASTLTGGRNEQFF.